One and the same sample provided the 21 T cell receptor beta chains below, sequenced in a study of blood T cell repertoires in COVID-19. TCRdb keeps only in-frame clones here, not all; method: immunoSEQ multiplex PCR. The repertoire holds 150,000 to 200,000 clones, with around 80% as singletons. The sequenced material came from peripheral blood. Receptors originate from a man aged 55 to 70 with acute or convalescent COVID-19.

V and J are TRBV5-4 and TRBJ1-1, with a possible D match to TRBD1 (5 bases). The CDR3 spans 17 residues. Trimming left V 3 bases short and J 3 bases short, with 21 bases between. Germline V lookup: CDR1 SGHNT, CDR2 YYREEE (reference sequence). Here the CDR3 reads CASSSGTGPGAYTEAFF. CDR3 DNA: TGTGCCAGCAGCTCCGGGACTGGACCCGGAGCGTACACTGAAGCTTTCTTT. Filled out from reference TRBV5-4 and TRBJ1-1, the complete variable domain reads ETGVTQSPTHLIKTRGQQVTLRCSSQSGHNTVSWYQQALGQGPQFIFQYYREEENGRGNFPPRFSGLQFPNYSSELNVNALELDDSALYLCASSSGTGPGAYTEAFFGQGTRLTVV.

This clone is a singleton in its sample. The chain's CDR3 is CASSAPKGRDSGNTIYF. DNA for the CDR3: TGTGCCAGCAGCGCTCCAAAAGGGAGGGATTCTGGAAACACCATATATTTT. The chain joins TRBV21-1 to TRBJ1-3. TRBV21-1 is a listed pseudogene. The CDR3 runs to 17 residues.

V and J are TRBV2 and TRBJ1-2, with D possibly TRBD1 on 6 matching bases. Trimming pared 10 bases from V and 1 base from J, leaving 13 bases between. This CDR3 region has 13 residues. The germline gives CDR1 SNHLY, CDR2 FYNNEI. CDR3 nucleotide sequence: TGTGCCAAAGGGGGAACCAGTAACTATGGCTACACCTTC. Protein sequence: CAKGGTSNYGYTF.

The rearrangement links TRBV9 to TRBJ1-6, with a weak D call TRBD1 (5 bases). The V gene's germline CDR1 is SGDLS and CDR2 YYNGEE. CDR3 length: 16 residues. V was clipped by 0 bases and J by 7 bases, with 14 bases between them. CDR3 loop: CASSVDSGNWNSPLHF. The CDR3 DNA reads as TGTGCCAGCAGCGTAGATTCAGGGAATTGGAATTCACCCCTCCACTTT.

The chain recombines TRBV7-3 with TRBJ2-5; D remains ambiguous. The germline V and J ends were trimmed by 3 bases and 4 bases, with 9 bases remaining between them. Germline CDR1 is SGHTA and CDR2 is FQGTGA. This CDR3 spans 13 amino acids. The CDR3 coding sequence is TGTGCCAGCAGCTTCGGGTTTGGAGAGACCCAGTACTTC. As protein: CASSFGFGETQYF.

The chain joins TRBV24-1 to TRBJ2-1; TRBD1 aligns across 9 bases. Per the germline V gene, CDR1 is KGHDR and CDR2 is SFDVKD. With 11 bases clipped from V and 0 bases from J, the junction kept 4 bases outside the gene matches. CDR3 length equals 14 residues. The CDR3 sequence: CAIQGASSYNEQFF. DNA for the CDR3: TGTGCCATACAGGGGGCAAGCTCCTACAATGAGCAGTTCTTC.

V usage is TRBV18 and J usage is TRBJ1-1; no definite D call. Trimming left V 2 bases short and J 1 base short, with 8 bases between. CDR1 KGHSH and CDR2 LQKENI come from the germline V gene. CDR3 length: 14 amino acids. The CDR3 bases are TGTGCCAGCTCACCAGAGAGTGGGAACACTGAAGCTTTCTTT. This encodes CASSPESGNTEAFF.

The CDR3 nucleotides read TGTGCCAGCAGCCGGGACAGTTATGGCTACACCTTC. It translates to CASSRDSYGYTF. The chain carries TRBV5-4 and TRBJ1-2, with TRBD1 identical over 7 bases. Trimming removed 4 bases from V and 5 bases from J; junction bases left unmatched: 2. CDR3 length equals 12 residues. Germline V gives CDR1 SGHNT, CDR2 YYREEE (reference sequence).

The table lists this clone with a few counts. This chain uses TRBV24-1 with TRBJ2-2; TRBD1 is a possible D gene (6 bases). V dropped 6 bases and J dropped 3 bases, with 25 bases sitting between them. Germline V gives CDR1 KGHDR, CDR2 SFDVKD. The CDR3 contains 19 residues. The CDR3 nucleotides are TGTGCCACCAGTCCTTTGACTGGGGGCCGGACACGGGACACCGGGGAGCTGTTTTTT. Translating it yields CATSPLTGGRTRDTGELFF.

The chain's CDR3 is CASRQGYNSPLHF. The CDR3, as DNA: TGTGCCAGCAGACAGGGTTATAATTCACCCCTCCACTTT. The V and J genes are TRBV25-1 and TRBJ1-6; TRBD1 is a possible D gene (6 bases). CDR1 is MGHDK and CDR2 is SYGVNS in the germline V gene. Trimming pared 6 bases from V and 4 bases from J, leaving 7 bases between. The CDR3 contains 13 residues.

The rearrangement joins TRBV6-6 to TRBJ1-1; the match to TRBD1 covers 7 bases. Germline lookup yields CDR1 MNHNY and CDR2 SVGAGI (reference sequence). The CDR3 totals 13 residues. The ends lost 2 bases at V and 6 bases at J; junction bases unmatched: 3. The CDR3 protein is CASSYTGDAEAFF. DNA for the CDR3: TGTGCCAGCAGTTACACAGGGGACGCTGAAGCTTTCTTT.

In this sample, this clone turned up once. This chain joins TRBV6-6 and TRBJ1-2; D remains unclear. Trimming shortened V by 5 bases and J by 8 bases, and 15 bases separated the two germline ends. CDR1 and CDR2 from the germline V gene are MNHNY and SVGAGI (reference sequence). This CDR3 has 13 residues. The CDR3 region has the DNA TGTGCCAGCAGTACCTCACCTATAGAAGGCTACACCTTC. It specifies CASSTSPIEGYTF.

In its sample, this clone was seen a few times. The chain has TRBV30 and TRBJ1-6; D is possibly TRBD1 (5 bases). Germline V gives CDR1 GTSNPN, CDR2 SVGIG (reference sequence). The length of the CDR3 is 14 residues. The germline V and J ends were trimmed by 1 base and 5 bases, with 9 bases remaining between them. The CDR3 DNA reads TGTGCCTGGAGTGGGGGCACTCATAATTCACCCCTCCACTTT. Translating it yields CAWSGGTHNSPLHF. Complete variable domain (other parts from reference TRBV30 and TRBJ1-6): SQTIHQWPATLVQPVGSPLSLECTVEGTSNPNLYWYRQAAGRGLQLLFYSVGIGQISSEVPQNLSASRPQDRQFILSSKKLLLSDSGFYLCAWSGGTHNSPLHFGNGTRLTVT.

The J gene is TRBJ1-1, the V gene TRBV7-2; D might be TRBD1 (6 bases). With 1 base removed from V and 4 bases from J, the gap between germline ends came to 7 bases. This CDR3 has 13 residues. Germline CDR1 and CDR2: SGHTA and FQGNSA. The CDR3 is CASSLGTVTEAFF. The CDR3 coding sequence is TGTGCCAGCAGCTTAGGGACAGTCACTGAAGCTTTCTTT.

Of note for this clone: One end of the junction varies from germline; a read error may be responsible. The chain combines TRBV28 with TRBJ1-1; no clear D. CDR1 is MDHEN and CDR2 is SYDVKM in the germline V gene. The CDR3 runs 13 residues. The CDR3 loop is CASSLFADTEAFF. For the CDR3, the DNA is TGTGCCAGCAGCTTATTTGCGGACACTGAAGCTTTCTTT.

This clone has a single count. The chain uses TRBV10-1 and TRBJ2-3; TRBD1 matches at 10 bases. V lost 6 bases, J lost 4 bases, and 4 bases stayed unmatched. CDR3 length: 14 amino acids. From germline, CDR1 is WNHNN and CDR2 SYGVQD (reference sequence). The CDR3 sequence is CASRAGTGADTQYF. The CDR3 DNA sequence: TGCGCCAGCAGAGCGGGGACAGGGGCAGATACGCAGTATTTT.

J is TRBJ2-7 and V is TRBV6-5; the D is unclear. This CDR3 is built from 14 residues. Germline V gene data show CDR1 as MNHEY and CDR2 as SVGAGI. Trimming stripped 6 bases from V and 0 bases from J, with 12 bases between. The CDR3 spells CASSYLTGSYEQYF. CDR3 coding DNA: TGTGCCAGCAGCTACCTCACGGGCTCCTACGAGCAGTACTTC.

V usage is TRBV11-2 and J usage is TRBJ2-7, with a weak D call TRBD1 (6 bases). V lost 1 base and J 0 bases, leaving 10 bases between the germline ends. The germline V gene has CDR1 SGHAT and CDR2 FQNNGV. This CDR3 is 15 amino acids long. This CDR3 reads CASSLGGQSSYEQYF. Here the CDR3 DNA reads TGTGCCAGCAGCTTAGGTGGACAGAGCTCCTACGAGCAGTACTTC.

This rearrangement joins TRBV27 to TRBJ2-1, with 10 bases lining up with TRBD1. V trimming: 5 bases; J trimming: 7 bases; junction bases outside the gene matches: 8. The CDR3 consists of 15 residues. The germline V gene has CDR1 MNHEY and CDR2 SMNVEV (reference sequence). CDR3 residues: CASSTSRDRGNEQFF. CDR3 sequence (DNA): TGTGCCAGCAGTACTTCCCGGGACAGGGGTAATGAGCAGTTCTTC.

V is TRBV2 and J is TRBJ1-5; D is ambiguous. V was trimmed by 3 bases and J by 6 bases, leaving 15 bases between them. Germline V gene data show CDR1 as SNHLY and CDR2 as FYNNEI. The CDR3 is made up of 15 amino acids. The CDR3 coding sequence is TGTGCCAGCAGTGATGCGGATGCGGTTCCTCAGCCCCAGCATTTT. Protein product: CASSDADAVPQPQHF.

This clone was counted a single time. The gene calls are TRBV30 and TRBJ1-3; 7 bases match TRBD1. Germline V CDR1 and CDR2: GTSNPN, SVGIG (reference sequence). J was trimmed by 4 bases and V by 2 bases; bases with no gene match: 8. The CDR3 is made up of 15 amino acids. CDR3 loop: CAWSPDDRVGNTIYF. CDR3 nucleotide sequence: TGTGCCTGGAGTCCTGACGACAGGGTGGGAAACACCATATATTTT.